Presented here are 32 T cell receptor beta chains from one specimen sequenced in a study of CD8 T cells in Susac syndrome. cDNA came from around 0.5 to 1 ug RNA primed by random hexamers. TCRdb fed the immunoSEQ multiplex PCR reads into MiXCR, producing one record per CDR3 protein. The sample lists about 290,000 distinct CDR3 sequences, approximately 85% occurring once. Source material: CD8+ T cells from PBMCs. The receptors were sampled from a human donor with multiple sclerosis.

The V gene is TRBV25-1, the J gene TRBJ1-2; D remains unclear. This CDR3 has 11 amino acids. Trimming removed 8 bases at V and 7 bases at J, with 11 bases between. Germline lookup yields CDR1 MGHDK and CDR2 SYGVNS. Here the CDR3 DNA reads TGTGCCAGCGCCATCGGGCGTGGCTACACCTTC. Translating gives CASAIGRGYTF.

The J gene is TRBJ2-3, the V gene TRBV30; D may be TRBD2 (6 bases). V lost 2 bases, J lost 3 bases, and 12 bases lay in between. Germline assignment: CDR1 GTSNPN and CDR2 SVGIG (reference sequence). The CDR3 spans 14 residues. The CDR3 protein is CAWSSGQGTDTQYF. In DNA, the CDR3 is TGTGCCTGGAGTAGCGGGCAGGGAACAGATACGCAGTATTTT.

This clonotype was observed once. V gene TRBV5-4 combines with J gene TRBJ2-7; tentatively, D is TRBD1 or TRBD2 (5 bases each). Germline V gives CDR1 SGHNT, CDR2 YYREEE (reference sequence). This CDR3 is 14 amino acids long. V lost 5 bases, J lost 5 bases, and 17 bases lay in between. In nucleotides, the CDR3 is TGTGCCAGCAGACCCTGGGGAGAGGGACACGAGCAGTACTTC. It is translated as CASRPWGEGHEQYF.

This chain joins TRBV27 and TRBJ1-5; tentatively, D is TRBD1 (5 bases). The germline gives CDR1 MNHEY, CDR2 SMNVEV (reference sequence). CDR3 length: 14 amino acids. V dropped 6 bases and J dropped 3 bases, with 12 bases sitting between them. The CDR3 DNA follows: TGTGCCAGCAGAAGTTTGGGGCTCAATCAGCCCCAGCATTTT. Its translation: CASRSLGLNQPQHF.

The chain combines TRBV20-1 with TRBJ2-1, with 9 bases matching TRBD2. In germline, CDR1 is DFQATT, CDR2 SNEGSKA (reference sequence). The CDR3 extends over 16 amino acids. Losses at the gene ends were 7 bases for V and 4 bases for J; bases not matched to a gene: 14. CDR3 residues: CSVGAGGHTLYNEQFF. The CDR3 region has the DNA TGCAGTGTTGGAGCGGGAGGCCACACCCTTTACAATGAGCAGTTCTTC.

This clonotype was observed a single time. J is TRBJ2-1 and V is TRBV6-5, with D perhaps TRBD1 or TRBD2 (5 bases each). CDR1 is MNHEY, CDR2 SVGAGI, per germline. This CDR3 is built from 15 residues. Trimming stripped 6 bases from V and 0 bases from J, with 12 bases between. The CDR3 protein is CASRTPGSSYNEQFF. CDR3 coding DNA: TGTGCCAGCAGAACCCCAGGGAGCTCCTACAATGAGCAGTTCTTC.

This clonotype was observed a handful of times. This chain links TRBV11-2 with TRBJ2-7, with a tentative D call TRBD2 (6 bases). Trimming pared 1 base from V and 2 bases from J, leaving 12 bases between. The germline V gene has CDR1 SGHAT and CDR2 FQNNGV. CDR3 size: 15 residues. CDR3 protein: CASSLGSGPTYEQYF. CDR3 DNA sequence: TGTGCCAGCAGCTTAGGAAGCGGGCCCACCTACGAGCAGTACTTC.

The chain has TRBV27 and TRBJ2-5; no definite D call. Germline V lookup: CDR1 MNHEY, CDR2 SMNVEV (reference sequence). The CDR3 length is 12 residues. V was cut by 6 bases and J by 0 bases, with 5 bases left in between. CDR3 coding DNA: TGTGCCAGCAGCCCGAACCAAGAGACCCAGTACTTC. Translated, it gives CASSPNQETQYF.

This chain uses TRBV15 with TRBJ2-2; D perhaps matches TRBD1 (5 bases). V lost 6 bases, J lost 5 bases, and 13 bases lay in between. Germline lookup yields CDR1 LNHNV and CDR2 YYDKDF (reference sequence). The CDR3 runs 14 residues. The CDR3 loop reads CATRITGVTGELFF. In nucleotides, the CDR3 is TGTGCCACCAGAATAACAGGCGTTACCGGGGAGCTGTTTTTT. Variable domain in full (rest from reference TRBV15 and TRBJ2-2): DAMVIQNPRYQVTQFGKPVTLSCSQTLNHNVMYWYQQKSSQAPKLLFHYYDKDFNNEADTPDNFQSRRPNTSFCFLDIRSPGLGDTAMYLCATRITGVTGELFFGEGSRLTVL.

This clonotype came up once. The CDR3 DNA reads TGTGCCAGCAGCTTGGCCGGGCTAGCGGGAACGGATGAGCAGTTCTTC. Translated, it gives CASSLAGLAGTDEQFF. The rearrangement links TRBV5-6 to TRBJ2-1; TRBD2 matches 9 bases. CDR3 length: 16 residues. Unmatched junction bases numbered 9, after V lost 0 bases and J lost 8 bases. The germline gives CDR1 SGHDT, CDR2 YYEEEE.

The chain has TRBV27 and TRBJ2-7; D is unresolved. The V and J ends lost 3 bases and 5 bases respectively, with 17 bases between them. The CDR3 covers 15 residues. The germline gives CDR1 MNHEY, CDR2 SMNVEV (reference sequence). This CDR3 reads CASSLLDVARHEQYF. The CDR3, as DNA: TGTGCCAGCAGTTTGTTGGATGTAGCTCGGCACGAGCAGTACTTC.

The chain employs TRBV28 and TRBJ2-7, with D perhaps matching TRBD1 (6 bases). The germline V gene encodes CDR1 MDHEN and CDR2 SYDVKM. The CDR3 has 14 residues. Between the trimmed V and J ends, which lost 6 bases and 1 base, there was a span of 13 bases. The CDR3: CASRPRDISYEQYF. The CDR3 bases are TGTGCCAGCAGACCCCGGGACATTTCCTACGAGCAGTACTTC.

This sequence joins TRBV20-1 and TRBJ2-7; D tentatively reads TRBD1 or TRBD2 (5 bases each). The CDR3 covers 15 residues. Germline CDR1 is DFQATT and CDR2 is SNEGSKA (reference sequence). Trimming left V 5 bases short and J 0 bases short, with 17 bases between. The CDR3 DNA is TGCAGTGCTCCAAACCGGGACGTTGGCTCCTACGAGCAGTACTTC. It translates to CSAPNRDVGSYEQYF.

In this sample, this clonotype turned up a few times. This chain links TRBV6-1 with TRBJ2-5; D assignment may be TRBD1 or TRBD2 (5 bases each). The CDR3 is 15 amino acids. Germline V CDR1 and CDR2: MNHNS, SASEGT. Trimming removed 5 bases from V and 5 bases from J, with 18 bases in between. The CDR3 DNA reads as TGTGCCAGCAGTCCTCGGGACCAGGTGGGGGAGACCCAGTACTTC. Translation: CASSPRDQVGETQYF.

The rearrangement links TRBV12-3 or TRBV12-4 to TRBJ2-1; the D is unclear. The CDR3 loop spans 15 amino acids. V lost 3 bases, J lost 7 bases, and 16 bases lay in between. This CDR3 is CASSFTLNLGNEQFF. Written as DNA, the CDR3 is TGTGCCAGCAGTTTTACTTTAAATCTAGGGAATGAGCAGTTCTTC.

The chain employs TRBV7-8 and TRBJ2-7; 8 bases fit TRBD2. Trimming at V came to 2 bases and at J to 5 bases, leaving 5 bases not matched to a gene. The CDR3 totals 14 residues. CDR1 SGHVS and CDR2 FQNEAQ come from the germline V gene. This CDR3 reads CASSLRLAGDEQYF. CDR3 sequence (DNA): TGTGCCAGCAGCTTAAGGCTAGCGGGTGACGAGCAGTACTTC.

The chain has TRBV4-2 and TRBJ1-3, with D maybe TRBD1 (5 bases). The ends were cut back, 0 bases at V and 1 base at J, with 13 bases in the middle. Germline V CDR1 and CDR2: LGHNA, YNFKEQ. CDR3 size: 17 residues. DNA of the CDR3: TGTGCCAGCAGCCAAGAATCTCAGGGTCTATCTGGAAACACCATATATTTT. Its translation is CASSQESQGLSGNTIYF.

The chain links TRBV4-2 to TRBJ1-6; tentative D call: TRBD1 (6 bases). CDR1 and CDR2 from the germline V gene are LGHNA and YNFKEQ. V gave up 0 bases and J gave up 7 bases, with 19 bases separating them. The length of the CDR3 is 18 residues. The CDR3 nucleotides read TGTGCCAGCAGCCAAGAGGTCCTGGGGGGCCCCCGCAATTCACCCCTCCACTTT. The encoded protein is CASSQEVLGGPRNSPLHF.

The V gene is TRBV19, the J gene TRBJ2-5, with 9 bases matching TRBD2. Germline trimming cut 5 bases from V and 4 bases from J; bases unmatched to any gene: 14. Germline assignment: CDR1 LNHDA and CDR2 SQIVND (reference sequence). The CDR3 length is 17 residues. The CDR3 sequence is CASSAPESGRRGETQYF. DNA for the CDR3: TGTGCCAGTAGTGCCCCGGAGAGCGGGAGGCGGGGAGAGACCCAGTACTTC.

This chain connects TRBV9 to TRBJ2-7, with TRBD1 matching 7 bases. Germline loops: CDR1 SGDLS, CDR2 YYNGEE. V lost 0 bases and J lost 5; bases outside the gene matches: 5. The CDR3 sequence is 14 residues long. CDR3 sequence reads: CASSVEDRAHEQYF. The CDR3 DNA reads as TGTGCCAGCAGCGTAGAAGACAGGGCGCACGAGCAGTACTTC. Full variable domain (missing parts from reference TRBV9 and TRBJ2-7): DSGVTQTPKHLITATGQRVTLRCSPRSGDLSVYWYQQSLDQGLQFLIQYYNGEERAKGNILERFSAQQFPDLHSELNLSSLELGDSALYFCASSVEDRAHEQYFGPGTRLTVT.

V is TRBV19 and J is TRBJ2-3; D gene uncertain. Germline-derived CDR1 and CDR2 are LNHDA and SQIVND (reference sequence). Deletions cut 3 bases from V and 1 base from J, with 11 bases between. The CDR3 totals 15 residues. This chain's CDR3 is CASSIEAPGTDTQYF. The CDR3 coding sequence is TGTGCCAGTAGTATTGAGGCGCCGGGCACAGATACGCAGTATTTT.

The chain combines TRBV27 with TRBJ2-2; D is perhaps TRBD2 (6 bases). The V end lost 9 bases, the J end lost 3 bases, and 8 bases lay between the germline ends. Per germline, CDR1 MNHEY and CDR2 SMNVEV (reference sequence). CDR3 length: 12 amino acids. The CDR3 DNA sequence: TGTGCCAGTGGGGGGTACACCGGGGAGCTGTTTTTT. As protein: CASGGYTGELFF.

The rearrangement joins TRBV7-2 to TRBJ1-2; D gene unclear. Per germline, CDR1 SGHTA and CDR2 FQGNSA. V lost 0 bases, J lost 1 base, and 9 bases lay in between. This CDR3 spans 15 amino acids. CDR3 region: CASSLASTYNYGYTF. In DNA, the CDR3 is TGTGCCAGCAGCTTAGCGAGTACATATAACTATGGCTACACCTTC.

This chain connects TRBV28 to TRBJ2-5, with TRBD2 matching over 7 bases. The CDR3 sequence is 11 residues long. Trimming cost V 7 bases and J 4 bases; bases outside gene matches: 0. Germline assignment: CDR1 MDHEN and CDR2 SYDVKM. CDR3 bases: TGTGCCAGCAAGCGGGGAGAGACCCAGTACTTC. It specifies CASKRGETQYF. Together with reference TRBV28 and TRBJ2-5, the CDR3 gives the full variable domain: DVKVTQSSRYLVKRTGEKVFLECVQDMDHENMFWYRQDPGLGLRLIYFSYDVKMKEKGDIPEGYSVSREKKERFSLILESASTNQTSMYLCASKRGETQYFGPGTRLLVL.

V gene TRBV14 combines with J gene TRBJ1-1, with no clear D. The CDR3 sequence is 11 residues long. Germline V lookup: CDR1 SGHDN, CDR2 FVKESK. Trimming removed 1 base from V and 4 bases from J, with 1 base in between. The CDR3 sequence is CASSQVTEAFF. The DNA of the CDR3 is TGTGCCAGCAGCCAAGTCACTGAAGCTTTCTTT.

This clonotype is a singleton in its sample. This CDR3 is CASKEGSYTEAFF. In nucleotides, the CDR3 is TGTGCCAGCAAGGAGGGGTCGTACACTGAAGCTTTCTTT. The chain is built from TRBV3-1 and TRBJ1-1, with a weak D call TRBD1 (5 bases). This CDR3 region has 13 residues. Germline CDR1 is LGHDT and CDR2 is YNNKEL (reference sequence). Trimming took 7 bases from V and 3 from J, leaving 12 bases between them.

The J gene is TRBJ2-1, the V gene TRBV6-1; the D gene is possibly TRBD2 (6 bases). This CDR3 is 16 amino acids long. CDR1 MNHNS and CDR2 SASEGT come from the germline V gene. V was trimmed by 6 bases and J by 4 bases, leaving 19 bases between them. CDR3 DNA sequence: TGTGCCAGCAGCTTTCTGTCGGTAGCGGATTACAATGAGCAGTTCTTC. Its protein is CASSFLSVADYNEQFF.

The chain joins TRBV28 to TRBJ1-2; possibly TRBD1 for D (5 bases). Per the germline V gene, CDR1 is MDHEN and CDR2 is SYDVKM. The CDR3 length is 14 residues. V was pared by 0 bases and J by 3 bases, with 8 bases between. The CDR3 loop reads CASSLWTTDYGYTF. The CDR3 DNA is TGTGCCAGCAGTTTATGGACGACAGACTATGGCTACACCTTC.

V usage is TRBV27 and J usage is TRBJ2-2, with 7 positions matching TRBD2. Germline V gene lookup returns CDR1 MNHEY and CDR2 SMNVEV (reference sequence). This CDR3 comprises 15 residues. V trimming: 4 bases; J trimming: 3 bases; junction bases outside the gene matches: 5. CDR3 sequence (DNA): TGTGCCAGCAGTTACGGGGGGTGGGACACCGGGGAGCTGTTTTTT. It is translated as CASSYGGWDTGELFF.

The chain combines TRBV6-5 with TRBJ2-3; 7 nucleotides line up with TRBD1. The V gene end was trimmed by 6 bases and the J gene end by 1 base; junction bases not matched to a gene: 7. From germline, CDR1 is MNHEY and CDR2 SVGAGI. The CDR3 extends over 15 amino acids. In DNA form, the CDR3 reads TGTGCCAGCAGACAATTTGGACAGGGCACAGATACGCAGTATTTT. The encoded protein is CASRQFGQGTDTQYF.

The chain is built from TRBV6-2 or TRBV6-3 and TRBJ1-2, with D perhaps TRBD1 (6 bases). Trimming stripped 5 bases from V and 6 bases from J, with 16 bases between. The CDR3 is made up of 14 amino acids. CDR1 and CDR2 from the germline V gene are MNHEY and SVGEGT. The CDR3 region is CASSAIETGDGYTF. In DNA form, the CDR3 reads TGTGCCAGCAGTGCTATCGAGACAGGAGATGGCTACACCTTC.

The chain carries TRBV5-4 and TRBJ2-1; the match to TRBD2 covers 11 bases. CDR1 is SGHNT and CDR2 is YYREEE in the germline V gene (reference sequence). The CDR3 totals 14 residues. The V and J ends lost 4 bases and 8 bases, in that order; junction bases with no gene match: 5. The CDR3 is CASSEGLAVHEQFF. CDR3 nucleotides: TGTGCCAGCAGCGAGGGACTAGCGGTCCATGAGCAGTTCTTC.